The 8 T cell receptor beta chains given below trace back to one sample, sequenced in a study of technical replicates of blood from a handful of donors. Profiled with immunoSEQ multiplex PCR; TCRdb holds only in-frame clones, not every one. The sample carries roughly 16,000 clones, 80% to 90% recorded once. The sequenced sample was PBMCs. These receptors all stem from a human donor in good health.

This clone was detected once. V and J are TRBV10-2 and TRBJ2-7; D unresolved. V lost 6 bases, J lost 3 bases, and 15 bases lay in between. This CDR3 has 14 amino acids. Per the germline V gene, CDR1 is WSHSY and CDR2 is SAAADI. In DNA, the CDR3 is TGCGCCAGCAGCTTATCTACCGTCGGCTACGAGCAGTACTTC. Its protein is CASSLSTVGYEQYF.

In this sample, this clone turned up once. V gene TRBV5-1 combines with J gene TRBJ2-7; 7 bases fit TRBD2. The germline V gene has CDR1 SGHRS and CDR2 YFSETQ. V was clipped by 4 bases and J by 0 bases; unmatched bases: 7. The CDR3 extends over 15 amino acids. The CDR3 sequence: CASSRLAGASYEQYF. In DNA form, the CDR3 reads TGCGCCAGCAGCCGGTTAGCGGGTGCCTCCTACGAGCAGTACTTC.

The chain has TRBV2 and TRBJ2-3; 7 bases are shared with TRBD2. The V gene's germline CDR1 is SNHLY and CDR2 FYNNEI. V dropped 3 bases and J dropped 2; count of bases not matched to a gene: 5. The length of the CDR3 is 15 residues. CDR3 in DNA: TGTGCCAGCAGTGACCCCAGCGGGGACACAGATACGCAGTATTTT. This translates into CASSDPSGDTDTQYF.

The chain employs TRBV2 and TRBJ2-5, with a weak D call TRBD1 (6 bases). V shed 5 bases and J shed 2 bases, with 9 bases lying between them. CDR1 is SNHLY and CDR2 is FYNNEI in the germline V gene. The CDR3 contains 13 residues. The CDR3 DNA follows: TGTGCCAGCAGTTTTGACAGGCAAGAGACCCAGTACTTC. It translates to CASSFDRQETQYF.

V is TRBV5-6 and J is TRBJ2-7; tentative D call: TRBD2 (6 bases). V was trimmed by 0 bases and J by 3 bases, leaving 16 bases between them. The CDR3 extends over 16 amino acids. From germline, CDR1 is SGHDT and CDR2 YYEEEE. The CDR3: CASSLAVLARNYEQYF. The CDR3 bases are TGTGCCAGCAGCTTGGCCGTACTAGCAAGGAACTACGAGCAGTACTTC.

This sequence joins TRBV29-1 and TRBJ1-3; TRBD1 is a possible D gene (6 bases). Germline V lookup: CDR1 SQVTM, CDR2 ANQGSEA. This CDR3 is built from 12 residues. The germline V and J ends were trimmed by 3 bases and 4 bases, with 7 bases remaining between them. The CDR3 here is CSVDQGGNTIYF. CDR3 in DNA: TGCAGCGTTGACCAGGGGGGAAACACCATATATTTT.

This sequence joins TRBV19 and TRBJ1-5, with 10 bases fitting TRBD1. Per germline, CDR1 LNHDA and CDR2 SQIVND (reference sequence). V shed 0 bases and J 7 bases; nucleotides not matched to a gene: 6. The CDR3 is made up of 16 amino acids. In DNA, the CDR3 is TGTGCCAGTAGTATAGATCGGACAGGGGGAGGACAGCCCCAGCATTTT. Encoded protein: CASSIDRTGGGQPQHF.

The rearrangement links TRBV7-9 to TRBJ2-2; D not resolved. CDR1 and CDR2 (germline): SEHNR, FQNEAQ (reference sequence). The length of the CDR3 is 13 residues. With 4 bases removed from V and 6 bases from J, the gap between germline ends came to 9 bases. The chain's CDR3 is CASSSILAGELFF. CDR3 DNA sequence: TGTGCCAGCAGCTCCATTCTAGCCGGGGAGCTGTTTTTT.